Reported below is one TCR beta chain. In its sample, this clonotype was seen many times. What this receptor recognizes is not known. Base qualities are not provided; no much larger clone lies one nucleotide away. The germline V gene sets CDR1 to MNHEY and CDR2 to SVGAGI. The CDR3 measures 13 amino acids from cysteine to phenylalanine. CDR3 DNA only is kept here, 39 bases in frame from base 1. The germline ends are 9 bases apart after V is trimmed by 2 bases and J by 5 bases. This specimen belongs to a study of T-cell reconstitution after alpha-beta-depleted transplantation in children (TCRdb year 2016). As for the study more broadly: Using TCR repertoire profiling, the study followed T-cell immune reconstitution in a quantitative way in children after TCRalphabeta/CD19-depleted allogeneic hematopoietic cell transplantation. The study at large found these results: The apparently early alphabetaT-cell count recovery about two months after transplant was reportedly dependent on only several hundred rapidly expanded clones derived from non-depleted graft cells. In some patients, the high TCRbeta diversity seen at day 60 was put down to recipient T cells and intrathymic progenitors that had survived conditioning. Over subsequent months, a decline in hyperexpanded clone frequencies was noted, and after one year, T-cell counts and TCRbeta diversity were mostly ascribed to newly produced T cells.

The library was made by PCR. Sequencing used an Illumina HiSeq 2500. TCR libraries were prepared with molecular barcoding, using unique molecular identifiers to normalize TCRbeta repertoire quantification. The public sequencing data were trimmed at Q25 with fastp and processed into clonotypes with MiXCR by TCRdb, which kept only in-frame beta chains. Entries that share a CDR3 protein sequence are merged under the most common genes and DNA. Recorded for this sample are almost 500,000 distinct CDR3 sequences; over 9.5% of them occurred a single time. Around 2.2% of the sample lies in the top ten. The treatment or condition label, read with the paper, signifies: allogeneic hematopoietic cell transplantation with graft depleted of TCRalphabeta T cells and CD19 B cells. The children who served as transplant recipients had been given grafts of TCRalphabeta/CD19-depleted allogeneic hematopoietic cells.

The receptor comes from a child under 10 years old with inherited bone marrow failure, due to receive a stem cell transplant. The sequence joins TRBV6-5 to TRBJ2-5, with the D segment identity uncertain. The sequencing here drew on PBMCs, taken before TCRalphabeta/CD19-depleted stem cell transplant. The nucleotides are TGTGCCAGCAGTTACGACGGAGAGGAGACCCAGTACTTC. Its protein product is CASSYDGEETQYF.